The clone carrying this T cell receptor beta chain was picked up one time. Antigen unknown. The data are from a study of cytomegalovirus exposure and HLA in healthy donors. Study information: From about 179 million T cells, an earlier analysis saw 110 million or so unique TCR beta sequences.

The CDR3 has 14 residues. Deletions cut 2 bases from V and 7 bases from J, with 11 bases between. The germline gives CDR1 SEHNR, CDR2 FQNEAQ (reference sequence). PCR primers comprised 60 Vbeta and 13 Jbeta primers. TCRdb keeps only in-frame clones here, not all; method: immunoSEQ multiplex PCR. This sample yields over 90,000 clones, of which 81% are seen a single time; about 4.9% belongs to the top ten. Study outcomes and limitations: It was shown in a later analysis that HLA-associated TCR beta chains were more clonally expanded than other, equally common chains. Associated with HLA alleles at 0.05 false discovery rate in a later analysis were about 17,000 TCR beta sequences. TCR beta V- and J-gene trimming was later associated with a missense DCLRE1C variant.

The sequenced material came from PBMCs. The rearrangement joins TRBV7-9 to TRBJ1-4; D is perhaps TRBD1 (6 bases). This sequence originates from a man aged 35 to 55 in good health and CMV-seropositive. CDR3 sequence reads: CASSLRGRGEKLFF. The CDR3 nucleotides read TGTGCCAGCAGCTTAAGGGGGAGGGGTGAAAAACTGTTTTTT.